These 21 T cell receptor beta chains originate from one sample sequenced in a study of blood T cell repertoires in COVID-19. TCRdb's table, derived via immunoSEQ multiplex PCR, lists solely in-frame clones and lacks some. The sample lists about 9,900 clones; roughly four fifths were seen once. Sample: peripheral blood. These receptors originate from a human donor in a cohort sampled during active COVID-19.

This rearrangement joins TRBV9 to TRBJ2-6, with 8 bases matching TRBD1. The V gene's germline CDR1 is SGDLS and CDR2 YYNGEE. CDR3 length: 17 amino acids. V dropped 1 base and J dropped 7; count of bases not matched to a gene: 10. CDR3 nucleotide sequence: TGTGCCAGCAGCGTATACTCAGGGGGCACAGGAGCCAACGTCCTGACTTTC. This encodes CASSVYSGGTGANVLTF.

This chain links TRBV12-3 or TRBV12-4 with TRBJ1-2; the D gene is possibly TRBD1 (5 bases). The CDR3 sequence is 13 residues long. V gave up 6 bases and J gave up 5 bases, with 13 bases separating them. In DNA form, the CDR3 reads TGTGCCAGCAGCCCGGGGGGGGGTTATGGCTACACCTTC. It codes for CASSPGGGYGYTF.

The chain employs TRBV5-4 and TRBJ2-5, with D unresolved. The germline V gene has CDR1 SGHNT and CDR2 YYREEE (reference sequence). The CDR3 has 13 amino acids. Trimming stripped 1 base from V and 5 bases from J, with 9 bases between. CDR3 sequence: CASSLLAWETQYF. CDR3 sequence (DNA): TGTGCCAGCAGCTTGCTCGCGTGGGAGACCCAGTACTTC.

This clone was detected a few times. The chain has TRBV5-1 and TRBJ2-7; TRBD1 matches 9 bases. The V gene end was trimmed by 3 bases and the J gene end by 1 base; junction bases not matched to a gene: 8. This CDR3 comprises 16 residues. Germline-derived CDR1 and CDR2 are SGHRS and YFSETQ. CDR3 in DNA: TGCGCCAGCAGCTCGCCCCGGGACAGGGTTTCCTACGAGCAGTACTTC. Translating it yields CASSSPRDRVSYEQYF.

This rearrangement joins TRBV2 to TRBJ1-4; maybe TRBD1 (5 bases). Trimming left V 4 bases short and J 7 bases short, with 16 bases between. Germline V CDR1 and CDR2: SNHLY, FYNNEI. The CDR3 runs 15 residues. In DNA, the CDR3 is TGTGCCAGCAGTGCAGCCGGGGGGGACCTTGAAAAACTGTTTTTT. Amino acid sequence: CASSAAGGDLEKLFF.

For the CDR3, the DNA is TGTGCCAGCTCAGGGACAGGGGGAGCGAACACTGAAGCTTTCTTT. The encoded protein is CASSGTGGANTEAFF. This chain connects TRBV18 to TRBJ1-1, with TRBD1 matching 11 bases. Per germline, CDR1 KGHSH and CDR2 LQKENI. This CDR3 comprises 15 residues. Germline trimming cut 5 bases from V and 1 base from J; bases unmatched to any gene: 3.

The J gene is TRBJ1-4, the V gene TRBV21-1; the DNA was not compared with TRBD1, the D call given in the table. TRBV21-1 is noted as a pseudogene. The CDR3 is 17 amino acids. The CDR3 region has the DNA TGTGCCAGCAGCAAAATCCCGGCGGGACAGGGGCATGAAAAACTGTTTTTT. Translating it yields CASSKIPAGQGHEKLFF.

The V call is TRBV6-5, the J call TRBJ1-2, with TRBD1 matching 9 bases. Germline loops: CDR1 MNHEY, CDR2 SVGAGI. Germline trimming cut 7 bases from V and 4 bases from J; bases unmatched to any gene: 4. The CDR3 has 13 amino acids. The CDR3 spells CASKRTGAYGYTF. The DNA of the CDR3 is TGTGCCAGCAAACGGACAGGGGCCTATGGCTACACCTTC.

The V and J genes are TRBV7-3 and TRBJ1-3; D ambiguous. The germline V and J ends were trimmed by 1 base and 0 bases, with 4 bases remaining between them. The germline gives CDR1 SGHTA, CDR2 FQGTGA. CDR3 length: 14 amino acids. The DNA of the CDR3 is TGTGCCAGCAGCTTAAAAGCCTCTGGAAACACCATATATTTT. This encodes CASSLKASGNTIYF.

V usage is TRBV5-4 and J usage is TRBJ2-7, with 10 bases matching TRBD1. CDR1 and CDR2 from the germline V gene are SGHNT and YYREEE (reference sequence). The CDR3 is 15 residues long. V trimming: 1 base; J trimming: 2 bases; junction bases outside the gene matches: 3. CDR3 sequence (DNA): TGTGCCAGCAGCTTGACGACAGGGGGCCCCTACGAGCAGTACTTC. Protein product: CASSLTTGGPYEQYF.

The chain uses TRBV7-8 and TRBJ2-7; D unclear. Germline CDR1 and CDR2: SGHVS and FQNEAQ. This CDR3 contains 13 residues. The V and J ends lost 1 base and 5 bases respectively, with 9 bases between them. DNA for the CDR3: TGTGCCAGCAGCTTAGTTCTAAGTCACGAGCAGTACTTC. It is translated as CASSLVLSHEQYF.

The chain uses TRBV7-2 and TRBJ2-5; D is perhaps TRBD2 (7 bases). The germline V gene has CDR1 SGHTA and CDR2 FQGNSA. This CDR3 has 17 residues. Trimming removed 1 base at V and 2 bases at J, with 17 bases between. DNA for the CDR3: TGTGCCAGCAGCTTAGAGGGGGGGGTTAAAGGGCAAGAGACCCAGTACTTC. Translated: CASSLEGGVKGQETQYF.

The genes are TRBV5-6 and TRBJ2-5; 8 nucleotides align to TRBD1. Germline V CDR1 and CDR2: SGHDT, YYEEEE. Losses at the gene ends were 4 bases for V and 5 bases for J; bases not matched to a gene: 4. This CDR3 is built from 13 residues. The CDR3: CASSIRGPETQYF. The CDR3 DNA follows: TGTGCCAGCAGCATCAGGGGGCCGGAGACCCAGTACTTC.

V and J are TRBV3-1 (or the pseudogene TRBV3-2) and TRBJ1-2; D is unresolved. Trimming pared 0 bases from V and 7 bases from J, leaving 21 bases between. Germline values: CDR1 LGHDT, CDR2 YNNKEL (reference sequence). The CDR3 contains 17 residues. The DNA for the CDR3 is TGTGCCAGCAGCCAAGATTATTGGGCAGGAGACTACTCTGGCTACACCTTC. Amino acids: CASSQDYWAGDYSGYTF.

This chain connects TRBV5-4 to TRBJ2-3; 11 bases are shared with TRBD2. The V segment lost 0 bases and the J segment 3 bases; nucleotides outside the gene matches: 6. The germline V gene encodes CDR1 SGHNT and CDR2 YYREEE (reference sequence). This CDR3 comprises 17 residues. In DNA form, the CDR3 reads TGTGCCAGCAGCTTGGGAGGACCTAGCGGGGGGACAGATACGCAGTATTTT. Amino acids: CASSLGGPSGGTDTQYF.

In regard to this clone: The junction departs from germline at one end; a sequencing error may be responsible. V usage is TRBV3-1 (or the pseudogene TRBV3-2) and J usage is TRBJ2-5; weak D call: TRBD2 (8 bases). Germline values: CDR1 LGHDT, CDR2 YNNKEL (reference sequence). The CDR3 sequence is 17 residues long. CDR3 sequence: CARSHGGARGGQGAQYF. DNA for the CDR3: TGTGCCCGCAGCCACGGGGGGGCTCGCGGGGGCCAGGGGGCCCAGTACTTC.

The V call is TRBV7-9, the J call TRBJ2-2; D remains unclear. V gave up 5 bases and J gave up 0 bases, with 7 bases separating them. The CDR3 runs 14 residues. CDR1 is SEHNR and CDR2 is FQNEAQ in the germline V gene (reference sequence). The CDR3 coding sequence is TGTGCCAGCAGCACAGAGACGAACACCGGGGAGCTGTTTTTT. This gives the protein CASSTETNTGELFF.

The V and J genes are TRBV9 and TRBJ2-2; TRBD1 might be the D (6 bases). The germline V and J ends were trimmed by 4 bases and 0 bases, with 13 bases remaining between them. The germline CDR1 and CDR2 sequences are SGDLS and YYNGEE. CDR3 length: 16 amino acids. The CDR3 loop is CASSPSDSTNTGELFF. CDR3 DNA: TGTGCCAGCAGCCCGTCGGACAGTACGAACACCGGGGAGCTGTTTTTT.

The table lists this clone with a few counts. The chain is built from TRBV27 and TRBJ2-7; 8 bases are a match to TRBD1. Trimming took 3 bases from V and 2 from J; bases not matched to a gene: 3. CDR1 and CDR2 from the germline V gene are MNHEY and SMNVEV (reference sequence). This CDR3 is 14 amino acids long. In DNA, the CDR3 is TGTGCCAGCAGTTTCGGCAGGGGGCCCTACGAGCAGTACTTC. The encoded protein is CASSFGRGPYEQYF.

The CDR3 reads CASSMRWTGAYEQYF. The CDR3 DNA is TGTGCCAGCAGCATGCGCTGGACAGGGGCTTACGAGCAGTACTTC. The rearrangement uses TRBV3-1 (or the pseudogene TRBV3-2) and TRBJ2-7; TRBD1 aligns across 9 bases. This CDR3 is 15 amino acids long. The trim removed 5 bases at V and 4 bases at J, leaving 9 bases unmatched. Germline CDR1 is LGHDT and CDR2 is YNNKEL (reference sequence).

The chain joins TRBV6-2 or TRBV6-3 to TRBJ2-1, with D possibly matching TRBD2 (5 bases). V was trimmed by 0 bases and J by 7 bases, leaving 10 bases between them. Germline assignment: CDR1 MNHEY and CDR2 SVGEGT. The CDR3 extends over 14 amino acids. The CDR3 nucleotides read TGTGCCAGCAGTTACTCGAGAGGGAATAATGAGCAGTTCTTC. It encodes CASSYSRGNNEQFF.